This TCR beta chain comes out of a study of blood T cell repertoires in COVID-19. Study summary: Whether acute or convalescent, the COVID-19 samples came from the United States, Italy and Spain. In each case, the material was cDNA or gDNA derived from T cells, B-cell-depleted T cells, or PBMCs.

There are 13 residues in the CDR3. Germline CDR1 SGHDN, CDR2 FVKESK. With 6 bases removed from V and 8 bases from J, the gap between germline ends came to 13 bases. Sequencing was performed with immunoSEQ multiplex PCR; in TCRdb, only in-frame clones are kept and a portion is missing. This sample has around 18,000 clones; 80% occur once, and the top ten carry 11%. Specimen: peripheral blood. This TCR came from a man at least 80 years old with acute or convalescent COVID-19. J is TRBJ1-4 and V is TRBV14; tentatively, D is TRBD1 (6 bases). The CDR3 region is CASSRQVSEKLFF. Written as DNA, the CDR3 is TGTGCCAGCAGTCGACAGGTCTCGGAAAAACTGTTTTTT.